The subject of this entry is one TCR beta chain. The libraries were made with immunoSEQ v3.0 at survey level. The assay was immunoSEQ multiplex PCR, and TCRdb's table has in-frame clones only and misses some. The table includes tens of thousands of clones, roughly 82% detected once. The length of the CDR3 is 12 residues. The germline V gene has CDR1 SNHLY and CDR2 FYNNEI. Trimming stripped 7 bases from V and 4 bases from J, with 7 bases between. This sample was included in a study of long-term antiretroviral therapy in people with HIV. Study as a whole: Of all samples, the earliest predate the 2015 immediate-ART recommendation by about a decade.

Post-ART PBMC samples numbered at least two per donor, and pre-ART ones at least one. Ahead of DNA extraction, samples held about 0.95-10 million cryopreserved PBMC each. This sample comprised unsorted PBMCs, obtained 0.6 years after starting antiretroviral therapy. The receptor comes from a man between 18 and 35 years old with HIV. The V call is TRBV2, the J call TRBJ2-2; D remains ambiguous. The CDR3: CASTLRTGELFF. The CDR3 DNA sequence: TGTGCCAGCACTCTTCGCACCGGGGAGCTGTTTTTT.